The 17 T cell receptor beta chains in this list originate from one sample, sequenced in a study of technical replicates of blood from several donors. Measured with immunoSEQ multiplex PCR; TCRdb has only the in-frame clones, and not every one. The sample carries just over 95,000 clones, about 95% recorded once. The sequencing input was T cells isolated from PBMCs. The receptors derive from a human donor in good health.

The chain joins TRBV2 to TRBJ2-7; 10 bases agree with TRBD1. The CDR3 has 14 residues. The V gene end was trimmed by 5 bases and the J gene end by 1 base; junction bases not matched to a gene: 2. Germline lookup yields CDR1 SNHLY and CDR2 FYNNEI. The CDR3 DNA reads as TGTGCCAGCAGTTGGGACAGGGGATCCTACGAGCAGTACTTC. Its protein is CASSWDRGSYEQYF.

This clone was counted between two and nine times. The CDR3 region is CASSPTLYEDIQYF. The DNA for the CDR3 is TGTGCCAGCAGCCCGACTCTATACGAAGACATTCAGTACTTC. V is TRBV5-6 and J is TRBJ2-4; no clear D. The germline V and J ends were trimmed by 4 bases and 8 bases, with 16 bases remaining between them. Germline CDR1 and CDR2: SGHDT and YYEEEE. The CDR3 sequence is 14 residues long.

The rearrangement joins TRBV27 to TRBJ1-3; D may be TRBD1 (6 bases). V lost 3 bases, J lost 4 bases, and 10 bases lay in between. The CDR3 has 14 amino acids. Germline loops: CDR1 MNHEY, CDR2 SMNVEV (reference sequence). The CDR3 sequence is CASSFRGIGNTIYF. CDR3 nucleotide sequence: TGTGCCAGCAGTTTCAGGGGCATCGGAAACACCATATATTTT.

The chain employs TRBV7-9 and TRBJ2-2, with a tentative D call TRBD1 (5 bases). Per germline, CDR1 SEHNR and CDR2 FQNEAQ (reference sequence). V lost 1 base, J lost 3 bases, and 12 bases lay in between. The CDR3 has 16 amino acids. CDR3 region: CASSLGREWDTGELFF. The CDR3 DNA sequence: TGTGCCAGCAGCTTAGGCAGGGAATGGGACACCGGGGAGCTGTTTTTT.

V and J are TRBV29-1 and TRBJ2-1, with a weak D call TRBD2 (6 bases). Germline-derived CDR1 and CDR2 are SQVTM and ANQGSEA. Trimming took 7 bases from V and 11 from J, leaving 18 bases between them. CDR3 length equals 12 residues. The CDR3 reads CSADSGVYQQFF. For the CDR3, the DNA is TGCAGCGCCGATAGCGGAGTCTATCAGCAGTTCTTC.

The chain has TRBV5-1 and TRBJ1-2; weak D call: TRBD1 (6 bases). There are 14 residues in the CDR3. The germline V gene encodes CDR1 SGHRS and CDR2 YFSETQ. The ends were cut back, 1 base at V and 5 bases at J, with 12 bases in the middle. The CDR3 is CASSLRGAGYGYTF. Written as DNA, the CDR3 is TGCGCCAGCAGCTTGCGGGGGGCGGGGTATGGCTACACCTTC.

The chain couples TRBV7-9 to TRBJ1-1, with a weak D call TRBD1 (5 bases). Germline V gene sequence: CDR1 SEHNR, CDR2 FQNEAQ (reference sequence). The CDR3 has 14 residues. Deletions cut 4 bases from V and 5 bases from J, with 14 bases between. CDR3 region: CASSSTGAGTEAFF. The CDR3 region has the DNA TGTGCCAGCAGCTCAACAGGAGCTGGAACTGAAGCTTTCTTT. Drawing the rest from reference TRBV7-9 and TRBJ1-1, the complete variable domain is DTGVSQNPRHKITKRGQNVTFRCDPISEHNRLYWYRQTLGQGPEFLTYFQNEAQLEKSRLLSDRFSAERPKGSFSTLEIQRTEQGDSAMYLCASSSTGAGTEAFFGQGTRLTVV.

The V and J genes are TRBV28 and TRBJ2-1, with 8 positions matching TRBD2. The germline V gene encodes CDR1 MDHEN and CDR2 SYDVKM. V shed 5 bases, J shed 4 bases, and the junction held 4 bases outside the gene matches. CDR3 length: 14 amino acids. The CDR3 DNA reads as TGTGCCAGCAGTGGGGCGGGAGGTTACAATGAGCAGTTCTTC. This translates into CASSGAGGYNEQFF. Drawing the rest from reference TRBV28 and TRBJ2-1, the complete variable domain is DVKVTQSSRYLVKRTGEKVFLECVQDMDHENMFWYRQDPGLGLRLIYFSYDVKMKEKGDIPEGYSVSREKKERFSLILESASTNQTSMYLCASSGAGGYNEQFFGPGTRLTVL.

The CDR3 DNA reads as TGTGCCAGTAGTGTAGGACAGGGGCCCTATCAGCCCCAGCATTTT. This codes for CASSVGQGPYQPQHF. The chain has TRBV19 and TRBJ1-5; 9 bases are a match to TRBD1. The CDR3 runs 15 residues. Germline V gene data show CDR1 as LNHDA and CDR2 as SQIVND (reference sequence). Losses at the gene ends were 5 bases for V and 5 bases for J; bases not matched to a gene: 7.

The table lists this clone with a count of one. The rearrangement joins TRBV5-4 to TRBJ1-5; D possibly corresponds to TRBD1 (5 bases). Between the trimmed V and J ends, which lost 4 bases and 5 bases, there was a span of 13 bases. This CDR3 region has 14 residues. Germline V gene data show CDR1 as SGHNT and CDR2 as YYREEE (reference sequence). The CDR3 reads CASSAGPRYQPQHF. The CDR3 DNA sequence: TGTGCCAGCAGCGCGGGGCCCCGGTATCAGCCCCAGCATTTT.

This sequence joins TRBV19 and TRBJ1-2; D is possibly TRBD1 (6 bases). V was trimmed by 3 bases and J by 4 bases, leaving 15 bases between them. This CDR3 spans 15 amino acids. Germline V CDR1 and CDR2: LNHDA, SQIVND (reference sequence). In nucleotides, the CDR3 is TGTGCCAGTAGTATTGACAGGTCGAGAGTCTATGGCTACACCTTC. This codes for CASSIDRSRVYGYTF.

CDR3 coding DNA: TGTGCCAGTGCCTCACACCTGAACACTGAAGCTTTCTTT. Protein: CASASHLNTEAFF. J is TRBJ1-1 and V is TRBV19; no clear D. Germline V lookup: CDR1 LNHDA, CDR2 SQIVND (reference sequence). The CDR3 runs to 13 residues. Trimming left V 8 bases short and J 0 bases short, with 10 bases between.

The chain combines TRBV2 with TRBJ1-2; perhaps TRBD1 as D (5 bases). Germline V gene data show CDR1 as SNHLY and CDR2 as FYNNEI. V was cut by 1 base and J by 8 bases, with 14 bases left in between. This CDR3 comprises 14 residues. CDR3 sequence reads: CASSEVGGSRGYTF. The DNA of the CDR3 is TGTGCCAGCAGTGAAGTGGGGGGGAGTAGGGGCTACACCTTC.

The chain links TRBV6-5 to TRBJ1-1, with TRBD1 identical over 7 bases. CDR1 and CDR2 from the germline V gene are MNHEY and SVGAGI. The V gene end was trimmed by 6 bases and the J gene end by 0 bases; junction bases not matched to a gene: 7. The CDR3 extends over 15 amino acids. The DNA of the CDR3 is TGTGCCAGCAGACCCGGGACAGTGATGAACACTGAAGCTTTCTTT. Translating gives CASRPGTVMNTEAFF.

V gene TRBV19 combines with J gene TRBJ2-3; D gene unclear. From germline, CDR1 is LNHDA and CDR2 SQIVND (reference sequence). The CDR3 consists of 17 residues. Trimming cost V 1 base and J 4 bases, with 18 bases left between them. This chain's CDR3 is CASSIVTIEGLPDTQYF. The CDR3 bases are TGTGCCAGTAGTATAGTCACTATTGAAGGCCTTCCAGATACGCAGTATTTT. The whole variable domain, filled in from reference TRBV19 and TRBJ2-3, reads DGGITQSPKYLFRKEGQNVTLSCEQNLNHDAMYWYRQDPGQGLRLIYYSQIVNDFQKGDIAEGYSVSREKKESFPLTVTSAQKNPTAFYLCASSIVTIEGLPDTQYFGPGTRLTVL.

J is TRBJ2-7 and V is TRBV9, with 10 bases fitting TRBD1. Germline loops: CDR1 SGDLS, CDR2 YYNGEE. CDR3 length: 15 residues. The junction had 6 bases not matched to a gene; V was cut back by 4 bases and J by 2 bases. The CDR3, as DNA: TGTGCCAGCAGCCCCTCCGGGACAGGGGCCTACGAGCAGTACTTC. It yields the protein CASSPSGTGAYEQYF. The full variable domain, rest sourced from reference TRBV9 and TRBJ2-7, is DSGVTQTPKHLITATGQRVTLRCSPRSGDLSVYWYQQSLDQGLQFLIQYYNGEERAKGNILERFSAQQFPDLHSELNLSSLELGDSALYFCASSPSGTGAYEQYFGPGTRLTVT.

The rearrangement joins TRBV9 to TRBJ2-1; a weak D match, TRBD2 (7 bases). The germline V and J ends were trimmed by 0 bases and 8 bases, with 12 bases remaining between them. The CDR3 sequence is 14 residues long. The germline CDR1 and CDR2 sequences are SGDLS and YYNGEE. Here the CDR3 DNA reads TGTGCCAGCAGCGTAGGAAGGGGGGGCGATGAGCAGTTCTTC. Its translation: CASSVGRGGDEQFF.